This T cell receptor (beta chain) was identified during a study of T cell changes during pregnancy in multiple sclerosis. Method: immunoSEQ multiplex PCR; TCRdb's copy keeps in-frame clones and lacks some. The top ten clones hold 5.4% of a sample with 30,000 to 40,000 clones, over 85% of them seen once. Germline-derived CDR1 and CDR2 are SGDLS and YYNGEE. This CDR3 comprises 14 residues. Trimming took 3 bases from V and 7 from J, leaving 17 bases between them. This specimen was peripheral blood, taken in the third trimester of pregnancy. The rearrangement uses TRBV9 and TRBJ2-7; TRBD2 might be the D (5 bases). This receptor was obtained from a female donor in good health, enrolled as a control in a pregnancy study. The CDR3 loop reads CASSADLTWREQYF. CDR3 nucleotide sequence: TGTGCCAGCAGCGCGGATTTGACGTGGAGGGAGCAGTACTTC.